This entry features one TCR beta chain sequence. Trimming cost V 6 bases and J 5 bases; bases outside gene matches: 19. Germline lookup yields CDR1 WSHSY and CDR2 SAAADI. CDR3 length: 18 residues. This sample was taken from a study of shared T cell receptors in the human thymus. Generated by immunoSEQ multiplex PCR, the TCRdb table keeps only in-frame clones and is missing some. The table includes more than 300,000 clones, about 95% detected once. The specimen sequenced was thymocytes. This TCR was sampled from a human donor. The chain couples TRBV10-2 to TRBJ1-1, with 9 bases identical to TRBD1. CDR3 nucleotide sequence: TGCGCCAGCAGGACTGGGGACAGGGAGGGAGTGGGGTGGACTGAAGCTTTCTTT. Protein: CASRTGDREGVGWTEAFF.